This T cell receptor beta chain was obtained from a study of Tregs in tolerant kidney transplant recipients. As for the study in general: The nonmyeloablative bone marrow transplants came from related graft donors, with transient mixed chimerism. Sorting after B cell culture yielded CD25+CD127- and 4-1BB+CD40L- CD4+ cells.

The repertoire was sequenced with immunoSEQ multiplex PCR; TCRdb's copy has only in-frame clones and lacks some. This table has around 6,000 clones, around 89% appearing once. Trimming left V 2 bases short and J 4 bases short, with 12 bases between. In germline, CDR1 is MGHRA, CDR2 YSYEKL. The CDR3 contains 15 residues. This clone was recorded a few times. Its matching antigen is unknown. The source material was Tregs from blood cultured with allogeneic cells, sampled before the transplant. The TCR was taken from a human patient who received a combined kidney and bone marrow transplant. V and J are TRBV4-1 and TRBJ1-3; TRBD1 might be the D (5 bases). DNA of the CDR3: TGCGCCAGCAGCCAACAGGGCAGAAGCGGAAACACCATATATTTT. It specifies CASSQQGRSGNTIYF.